The clone carrying this T cell receptor (beta chain) was found a few times. The antigen is unknown. The entry originates in a study of Ad26.COV2.S vaccination and SARS-CoV-2 variants. Regarding the study as a whole: Vaccinees displayed broader spike-specific TCR repertoires than placebo recipients.

TCRdb keeps only in-frame clones here, not all; method: immunoSEQ multiplex PCR. The sample records some 320,000 clones, around four fifths being singletons. Treatment of the sample: roughly 20 received Ad26.COV2.S at low or high dose, single or two shots; roughly 5 received placebo; per-sample allocation not given. Specimen acquisition occurred on day 63 following the initial vaccine or placebo injection. The CDR3 totals 12 residues. Per the germline V gene, CDR1 is WSHSY and CDR2 is SAAADI. V was trimmed by 9 bases and J by 4 bases, leaving 13 bases between them. Sequenced here: peripheral blood, sampled in a trial of Ad26.COV2.S vaccine versus placebo. The genes are TRBV10-2 and TRBJ2-7; maybe TRBD2 (5 bases). The receptor was derived from a person between 18 and 65 years old who received the Ad26.COV2.S COVID-19 vaccine or a placebo. CDR3 in DNA: TGCGCCAGTAAAGGTAGAGGGTACGAGCAGTACTTC. Amino acid sequence: CASKGRGYEQYF.